This T cell receptor (beta chain) was observed in a study of T cell responses to AZD1222 COVID-19 vaccine. Using immunoSEQ multiplex PCR, the repertoire was profiled, and TCRdb retains in-frame clones only, with some absent. This sample has under 100,000 clones, with over 70% found just once. Trimming took off 3 bases at V and 2 bases at J, with 7 bases between the two ends. This CDR3 is 13 amino acids long. CDR1 and CDR2 (germline): SGHNT, YENEEA. The TCR comes from an adult in good health. This sample comprised peripheral blood, obtained on day 0 of AZD1222 vaccination. This chain links TRBV11-3 with TRBJ1-2; perhaps TRBD1 as D (6 bases). The CDR3 nucleotides are TGTGCCAGCAGCTTCAGGGGAAACTATGGCTACACCTTC. This codes for CASSFRGNYGYTF.